One T cell receptor (beta chain) is described in this entry. This entry comes from a study of blood T cell repertoires in COVID-19. About the study: The cDNA or gDNA used as material had been derived from T cells, B-cell-depleted T cells, or PBMCs.

The authors' processing: Nucleated cell number was recorded as an estimate derived from reference gene primer amplification. Using immunoSEQ multiplex PCR, the repertoire was profiled, and TCRdb retains in-frame clones only, with some absent. V, J and clone size are taken as reported in that table, and D and trimming were inferred from the DNA itself. The repertoire holds about 100,000 clones, 69% seen once, with about 5.9% in the top ten. Trimming removed 6 bases at V and 4 bases at J, with 13 bases between. The CDR3 has 14 residues. Germline values: CDR1 MNHEY, CDR2 SVGEGT. V is TRBV6-2 or TRBV6-3 and J is TRBJ1-5, with D unresolved. The sample taken for sequencing was peripheral blood. This TCR came from a man older than 75 with acute or convalescent COVID-19. The CDR3 DNA sequence: TGTGCCAGCAGCTTCGGGATGGGGAATCAGCCCCAGCATTTT. Residues: CASSFGMGNQPQHF.